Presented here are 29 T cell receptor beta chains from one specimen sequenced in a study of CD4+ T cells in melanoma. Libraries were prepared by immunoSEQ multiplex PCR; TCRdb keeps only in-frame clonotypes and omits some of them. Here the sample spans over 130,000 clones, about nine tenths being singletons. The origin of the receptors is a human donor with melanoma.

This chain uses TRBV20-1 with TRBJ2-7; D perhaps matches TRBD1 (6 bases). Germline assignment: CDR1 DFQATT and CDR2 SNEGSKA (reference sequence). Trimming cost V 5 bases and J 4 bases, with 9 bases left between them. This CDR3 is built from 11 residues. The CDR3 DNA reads TGCAGTGCTCAACAGGGATACGAGCAGTACTTC. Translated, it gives CSAQQGYEQYF.

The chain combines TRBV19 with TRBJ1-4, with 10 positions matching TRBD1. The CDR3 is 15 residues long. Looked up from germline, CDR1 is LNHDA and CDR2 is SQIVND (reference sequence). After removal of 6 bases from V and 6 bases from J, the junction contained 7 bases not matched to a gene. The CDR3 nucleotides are TGTGCCAGTAGGGCGACAGGGGGCGGCGATGAAAAACTGTTTTTT. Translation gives CASRATGGGDEKLFF.

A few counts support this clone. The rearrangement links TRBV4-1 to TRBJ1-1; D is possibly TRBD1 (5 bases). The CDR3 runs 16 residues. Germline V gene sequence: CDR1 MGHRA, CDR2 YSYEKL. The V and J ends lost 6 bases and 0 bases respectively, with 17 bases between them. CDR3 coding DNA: TGCGCCAGCAGGATCCAGGGCCCCGAGATGAACACTGAAGCTTTCTTT. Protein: CASRIQGPEMNTEAFF.

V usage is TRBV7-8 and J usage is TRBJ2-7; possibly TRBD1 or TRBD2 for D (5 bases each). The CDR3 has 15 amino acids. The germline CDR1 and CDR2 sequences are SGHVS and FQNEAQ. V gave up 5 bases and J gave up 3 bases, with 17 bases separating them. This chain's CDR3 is CASSIGTTRDYEQYF. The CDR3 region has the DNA TGTGCCAGCAGCATTGGGACCACGAGGGACTACGAGCAGTACTTC.

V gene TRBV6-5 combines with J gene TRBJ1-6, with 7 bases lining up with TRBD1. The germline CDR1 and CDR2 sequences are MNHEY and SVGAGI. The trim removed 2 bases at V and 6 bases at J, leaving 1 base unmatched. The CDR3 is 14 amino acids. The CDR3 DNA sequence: TGTGCCAGCAGTTACGGACAGGCTAATTCACCCCTCCACTTT. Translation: CASSYGQANSPLHF.

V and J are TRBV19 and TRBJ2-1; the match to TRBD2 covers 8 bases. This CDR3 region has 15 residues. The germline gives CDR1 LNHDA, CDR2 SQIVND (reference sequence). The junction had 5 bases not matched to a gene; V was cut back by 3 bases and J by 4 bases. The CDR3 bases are TGTGCCAGTAGTATGTTGGCGGGGGGATACAATGAGCAGTTCTTC. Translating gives CASSMLAGGYNEQFF.

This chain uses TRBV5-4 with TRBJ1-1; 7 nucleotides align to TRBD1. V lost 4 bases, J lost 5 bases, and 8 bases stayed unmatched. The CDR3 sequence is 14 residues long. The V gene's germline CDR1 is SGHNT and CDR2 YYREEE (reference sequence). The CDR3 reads CASSLRDRRTEAFF. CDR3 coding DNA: TGTGCCAGCAGCCTCCGGGACAGAAGGACTGAAGCTTTCTTT.

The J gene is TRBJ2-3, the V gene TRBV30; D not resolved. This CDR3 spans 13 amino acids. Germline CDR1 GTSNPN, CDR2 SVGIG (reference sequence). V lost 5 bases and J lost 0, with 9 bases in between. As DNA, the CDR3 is TGTGCCTGGTCCAAAGGAAGCACAGATACGCAGTATTTT. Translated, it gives CAWSKGSTDTQYF.

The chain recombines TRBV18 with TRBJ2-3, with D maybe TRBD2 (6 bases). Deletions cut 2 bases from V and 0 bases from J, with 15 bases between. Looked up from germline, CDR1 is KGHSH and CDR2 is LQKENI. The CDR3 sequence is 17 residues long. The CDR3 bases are TGTGCCAGCTCACCAGTTTATGATGGGACTAGCACAGATACGCAGTATTTT. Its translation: CASSPVYDGTSTDTQYF.

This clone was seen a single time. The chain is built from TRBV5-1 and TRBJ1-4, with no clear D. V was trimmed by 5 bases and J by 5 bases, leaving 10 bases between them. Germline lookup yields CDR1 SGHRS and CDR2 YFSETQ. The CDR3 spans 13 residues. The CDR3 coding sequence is TGCGCCAGCAGTCCCAGCCCCAATGAAAAACTGTTTTTT. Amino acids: CASSPSPNEKLFF. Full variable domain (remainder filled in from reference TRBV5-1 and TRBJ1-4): KAGVTQTPRYLIKTRGQQVTLSCSPISGHRSVSWYQQTPGQGLQFLFEYFSETQRNKGNFPGRFSGRQFSNSRSEMNVSTLELGDSALYLCASSPSPNEKLFFGSGTQLSVL.

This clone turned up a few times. CDR3 sequence: CASSWGYNQPQHF. Written as DNA, the CDR3 is TGTGCCAGCAGTTGGGGCTACAATCAGCCCCAGCATTTT. The chain uses TRBV6-1 and TRBJ1-5, with D maybe TRBD1 (5 bases). The CDR3 covers 13 residues. V lost 5 bases and J 3 bases, leaving 8 bases between the germline ends. Germline V gene data show CDR1 as MNHNS and CDR2 as SASEGT.

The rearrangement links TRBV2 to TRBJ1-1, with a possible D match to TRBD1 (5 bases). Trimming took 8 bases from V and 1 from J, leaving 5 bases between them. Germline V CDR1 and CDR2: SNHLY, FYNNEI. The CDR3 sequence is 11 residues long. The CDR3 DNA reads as TGTGCCAGCCAGGGGAACACTGAAGCTTTCTTT. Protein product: CASQGNTEAFF.

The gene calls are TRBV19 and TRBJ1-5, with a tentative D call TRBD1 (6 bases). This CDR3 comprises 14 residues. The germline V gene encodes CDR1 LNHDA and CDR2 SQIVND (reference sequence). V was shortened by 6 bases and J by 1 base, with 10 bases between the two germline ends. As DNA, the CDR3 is TGTGCCAGTAGGCGTACAGGGAGCAATCAGCCCCAGCATTTT. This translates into CASRRTGSNQPQHF.

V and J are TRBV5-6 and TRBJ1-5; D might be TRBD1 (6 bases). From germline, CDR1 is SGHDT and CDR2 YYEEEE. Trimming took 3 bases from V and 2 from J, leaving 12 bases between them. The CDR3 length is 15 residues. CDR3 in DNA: TGTGCCAGCAGCTCACTCCGACAGGGCAATCAGCCCCAGCATTTT. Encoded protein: CASSSLRQGNQPQHF.

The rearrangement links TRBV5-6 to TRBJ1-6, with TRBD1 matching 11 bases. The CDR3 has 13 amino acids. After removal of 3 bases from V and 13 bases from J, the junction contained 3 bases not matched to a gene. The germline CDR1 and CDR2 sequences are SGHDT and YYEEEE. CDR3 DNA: TGTGCCAGCAGCTGGGACAGGGGGTCGCCCCTCCACTTT. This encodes CASSWDRGSPLHF.

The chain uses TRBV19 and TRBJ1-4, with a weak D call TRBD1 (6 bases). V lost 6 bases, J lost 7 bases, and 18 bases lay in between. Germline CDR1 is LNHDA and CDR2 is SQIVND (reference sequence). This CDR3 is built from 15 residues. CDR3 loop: CASRSQGGAGEKLFF. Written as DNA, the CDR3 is TGTGCCAGTAGGTCACAGGGAGGAGCCGGTGAAAAACTGTTTTTT. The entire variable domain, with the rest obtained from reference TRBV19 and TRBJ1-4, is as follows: DGGITQSPKYLFRKEGQNVTLSCEQNLNHDAMYWYRQDPGQGLRLIYYSQIVNDFQKGDIAEGYSVSREKKESFPLTVTSAQKNPTAFYLCASRSQGGAGEKLFFGSGTQLSVL.

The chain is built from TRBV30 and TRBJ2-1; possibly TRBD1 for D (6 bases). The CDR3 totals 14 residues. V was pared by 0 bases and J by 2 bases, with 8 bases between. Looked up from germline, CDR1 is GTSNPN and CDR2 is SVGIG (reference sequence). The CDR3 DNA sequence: TGTGCCTGGAGTGTGGGGGCGGCCTACAATGAGCAGTTCTTC. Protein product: CAWSVGAAYNEQFF.

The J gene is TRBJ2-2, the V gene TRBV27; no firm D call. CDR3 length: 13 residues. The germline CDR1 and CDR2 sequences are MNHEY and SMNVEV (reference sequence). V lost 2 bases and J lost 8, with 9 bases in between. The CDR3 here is CASSLRTEGELFF. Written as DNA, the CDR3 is TGTGCCAGCAGTTTAAGGACCGAAGGGGAGCTGTTTTTT.

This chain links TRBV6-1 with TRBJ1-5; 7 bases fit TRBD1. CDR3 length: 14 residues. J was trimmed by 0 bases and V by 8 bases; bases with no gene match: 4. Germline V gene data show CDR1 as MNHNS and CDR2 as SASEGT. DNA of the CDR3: TGTGCCAGCGTGGAGGGGGCTAGCAATCAGCCCCAGCATTTT. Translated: CASVEGASNQPQHF.

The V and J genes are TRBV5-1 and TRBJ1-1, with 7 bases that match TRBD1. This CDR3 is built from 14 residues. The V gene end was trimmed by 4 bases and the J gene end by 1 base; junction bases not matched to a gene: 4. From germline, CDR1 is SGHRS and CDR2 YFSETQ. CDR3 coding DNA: TGCGCCAGCAGCCTGGGACAGCCGAACACTGAAGCTTTCTTT. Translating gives CASSLGQPNTEAFF. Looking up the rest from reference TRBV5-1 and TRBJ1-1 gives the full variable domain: KAGVTQTPRYLIKTRGQQVTLSCSPISGHRSVSWYQQTPGQGLQFLFEYFSETQRNKGNFPGRFSGRQFSNSRSEMNVSTLELGDSALYLCASSLGQPNTEAFFGQGTRLTVV.

CDR3: CASRSESEAFF. In DNA form, the CDR3 reads TGTGCCAGCAGGAGTGAAAGTGAAGCTTTCTTT. The V call is TRBV7-9, the J call TRBJ1-1; D unresolved. CDR1 is SEHNR, CDR2 FQNEAQ, per germline (reference sequence). This CDR3 is 11 amino acids long. With 6 bases removed from V and 7 bases from J, the gap between germline ends came to 9 bases. The full variable domain, completed using reference TRBV7-9 and TRBJ1-1, is DTGVSQNPRHKITKRGQNVTFRCDPISEHNRLYWYRQTLGQGPEFLTYFQNEAQLEKSRLLSDRFSAERPKGSFSTLEIQRTEQGDSAMYLCASRSESEAFFGQGTRLTVV.

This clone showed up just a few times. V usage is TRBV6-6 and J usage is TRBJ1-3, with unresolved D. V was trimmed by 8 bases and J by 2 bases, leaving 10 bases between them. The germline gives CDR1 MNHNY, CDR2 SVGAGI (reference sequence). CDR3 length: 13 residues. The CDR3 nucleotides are TGTGCCAGCCGTAGGAGCACTGGAAACACCATATATTTT. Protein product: CASRRSTGNTIYF.

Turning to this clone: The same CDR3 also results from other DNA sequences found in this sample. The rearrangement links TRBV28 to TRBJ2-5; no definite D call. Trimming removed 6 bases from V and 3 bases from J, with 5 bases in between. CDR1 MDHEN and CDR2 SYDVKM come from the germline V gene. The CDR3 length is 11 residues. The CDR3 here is CASSSEETQYF. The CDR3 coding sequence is TGTGCCAGCAGCTCCGAAGAGACCCAGTACTTC.

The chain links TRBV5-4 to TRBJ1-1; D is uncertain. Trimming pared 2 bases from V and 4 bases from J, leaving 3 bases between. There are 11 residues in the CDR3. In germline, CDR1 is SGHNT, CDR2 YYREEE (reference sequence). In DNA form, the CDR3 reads TGTGCCAGCAGCTTACGCACTGAAGCTTTCTTT. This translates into CASSLRTEAFF.

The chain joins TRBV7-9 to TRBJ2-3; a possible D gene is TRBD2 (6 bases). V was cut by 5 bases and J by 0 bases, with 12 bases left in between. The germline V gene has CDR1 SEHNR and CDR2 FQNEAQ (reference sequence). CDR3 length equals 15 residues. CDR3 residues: CASSPLAMSTDTQYF. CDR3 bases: TGTGCCAGCAGCCCCCTAGCGATGAGCACAGATACGCAGTATTTT.

The CDR3: CASRGDRDYEQFF. In DNA, the CDR3 is TGTGCCAGCAGGGGGGACAGGGACTATGAGCAGTTCTTC. The chain links TRBV6-6 to TRBJ2-1; 9 nucleotides match TRBD1. The CDR3 runs to 13 residues. V dropped 6 bases and J dropped 8; count of bases not matched to a gene: 5. Germline V CDR1 and CDR2: MNHNY, SVGAGI (reference sequence).

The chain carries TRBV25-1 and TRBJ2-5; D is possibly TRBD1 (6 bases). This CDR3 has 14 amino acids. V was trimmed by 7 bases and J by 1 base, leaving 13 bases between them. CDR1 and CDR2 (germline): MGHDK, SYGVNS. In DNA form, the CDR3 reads TGTGCCAGCATGGTTGGGGGCCCCCAAGAGACCCAGTACTTC. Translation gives CASMVGGPQETQYF. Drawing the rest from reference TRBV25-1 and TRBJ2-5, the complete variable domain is EADIYQTPRYLVIGTGKKITLECSQTMGHDKMYWYQQDPGMELHLIHYSYGVNSTEKGDLSSESTVSRIRTEHFPLTLESARPSHTSQYLCASMVGGPQETQYFGPGTRLLVL.

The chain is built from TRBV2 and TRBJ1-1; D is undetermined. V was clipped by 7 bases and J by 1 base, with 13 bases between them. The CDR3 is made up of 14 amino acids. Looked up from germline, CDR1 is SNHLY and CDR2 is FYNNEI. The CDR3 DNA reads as TGTGCCAGCAAAATTGAGTGGGGGAACACTGAAGCTTTCTTT. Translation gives CASKIEWGNTEAFF.

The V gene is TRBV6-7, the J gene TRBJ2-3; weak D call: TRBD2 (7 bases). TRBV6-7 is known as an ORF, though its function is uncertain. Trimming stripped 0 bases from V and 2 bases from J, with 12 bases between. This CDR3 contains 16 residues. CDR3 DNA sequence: TGTGCCAGCAGTTACTCGGGGGGGCTCGACACAGATACGCAGTATTTT. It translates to CASSYSGGLDTDTQYF.